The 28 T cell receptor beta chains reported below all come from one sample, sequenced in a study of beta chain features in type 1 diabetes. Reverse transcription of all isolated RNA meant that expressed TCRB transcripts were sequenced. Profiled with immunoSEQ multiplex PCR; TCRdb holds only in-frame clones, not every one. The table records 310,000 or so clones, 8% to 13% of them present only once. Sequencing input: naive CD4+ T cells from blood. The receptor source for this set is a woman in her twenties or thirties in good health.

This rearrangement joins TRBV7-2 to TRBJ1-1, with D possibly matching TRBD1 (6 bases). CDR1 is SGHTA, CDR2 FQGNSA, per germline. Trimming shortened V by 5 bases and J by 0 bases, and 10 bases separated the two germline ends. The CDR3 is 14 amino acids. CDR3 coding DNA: TGTGCCAGCAGCCCGGGACACCTGAACACTGAAGCTTTCTTT. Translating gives CASSPGHLNTEAFF.

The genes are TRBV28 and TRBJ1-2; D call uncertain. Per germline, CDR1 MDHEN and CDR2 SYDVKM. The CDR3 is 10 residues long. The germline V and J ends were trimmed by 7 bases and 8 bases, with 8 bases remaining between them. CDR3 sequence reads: CASTGIGYTF. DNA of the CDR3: TGTGCCAGCACCGGGATAGGCTACACCTTC.

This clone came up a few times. CDR3 amino acids: CASSYSAVQGVEQYF. The CDR3 DNA sequence: TGTGCCAGCAGTTACTCCGCGGTACAGGGGGTGGAGCAGTACTTC. The J gene is TRBJ2-7, the V gene TRBV6-5; TRBD1 agrees at 8 bases. V dropped 0 bases and J dropped 7; count of bases not matched to a gene: 8. CDR1 and CDR2 from the germline V gene are MNHEY and SVGAGI. CDR3 length equals 15 residues.

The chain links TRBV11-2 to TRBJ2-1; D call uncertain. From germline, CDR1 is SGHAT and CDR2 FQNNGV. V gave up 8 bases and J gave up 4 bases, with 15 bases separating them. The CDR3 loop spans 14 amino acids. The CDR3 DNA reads TGTGCCAGCCGCCTCGTAGAGAATTACAATGAGCAGTTCTTC. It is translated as CASRLVENYNEQFF.

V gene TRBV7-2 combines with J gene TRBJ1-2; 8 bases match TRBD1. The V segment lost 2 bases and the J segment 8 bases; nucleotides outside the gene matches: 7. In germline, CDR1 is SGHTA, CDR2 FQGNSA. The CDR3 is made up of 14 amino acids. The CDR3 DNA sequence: TGTGCCAGCAGCTTAAGGACAGGGCCTAGAGGCTACACCTTC. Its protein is CASSLRTGPRGYTF.

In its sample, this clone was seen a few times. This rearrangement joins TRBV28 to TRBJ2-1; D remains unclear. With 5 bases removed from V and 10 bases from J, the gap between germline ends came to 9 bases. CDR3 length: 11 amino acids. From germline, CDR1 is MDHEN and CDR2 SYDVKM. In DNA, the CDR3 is TGTGCCAGCAGTGCCCACTGGGAGCAGTTCTTC. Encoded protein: CASSAHWEQFF.

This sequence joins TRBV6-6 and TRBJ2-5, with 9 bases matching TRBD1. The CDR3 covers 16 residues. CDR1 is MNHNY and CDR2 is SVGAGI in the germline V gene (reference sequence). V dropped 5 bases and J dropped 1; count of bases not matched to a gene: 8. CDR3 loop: CASSKDRGAIQETQYF. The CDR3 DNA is TGTGCCAGCAGTAAAGACAGGGGGGCGATCCAAGAGACCCAGTACTTC.

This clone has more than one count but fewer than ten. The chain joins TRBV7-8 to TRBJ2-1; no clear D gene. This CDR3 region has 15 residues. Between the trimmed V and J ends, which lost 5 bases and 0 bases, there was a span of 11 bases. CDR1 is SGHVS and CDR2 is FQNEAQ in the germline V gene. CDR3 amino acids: CASSHVRSSYNEQFF. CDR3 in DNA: TGTGCCAGCAGCCATGTCCGGAGCTCCTACAATGAGCAGTTCTTC.

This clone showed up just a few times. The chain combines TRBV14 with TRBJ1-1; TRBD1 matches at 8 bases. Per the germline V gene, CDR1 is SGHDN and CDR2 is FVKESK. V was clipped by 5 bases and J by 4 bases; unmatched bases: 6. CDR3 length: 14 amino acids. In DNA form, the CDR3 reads TGTGCCAGCAGCGTACAGGGGGGTTTCACTGAAGCTTTCTTT. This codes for CASSVQGGFTEAFF.

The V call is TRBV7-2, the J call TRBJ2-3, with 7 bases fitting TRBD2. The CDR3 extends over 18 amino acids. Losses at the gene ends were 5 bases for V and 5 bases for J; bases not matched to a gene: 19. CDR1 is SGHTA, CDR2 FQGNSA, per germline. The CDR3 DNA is TGTGCCAGCAGCCGCGGGACGCGACTAGCAAGGGGTCGAGATACGCAGTATTTT. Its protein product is CASSRGTRLARGRDTQYF.

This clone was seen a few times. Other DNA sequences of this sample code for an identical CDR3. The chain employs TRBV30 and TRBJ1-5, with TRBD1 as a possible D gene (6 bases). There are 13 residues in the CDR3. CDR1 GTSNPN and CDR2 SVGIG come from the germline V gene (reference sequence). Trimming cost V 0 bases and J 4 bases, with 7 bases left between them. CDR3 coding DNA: TGTGCCTGGAGTGTAACAGGGAATCAGCCCCAGCATTTT. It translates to CAWSVTGNQPQHF.

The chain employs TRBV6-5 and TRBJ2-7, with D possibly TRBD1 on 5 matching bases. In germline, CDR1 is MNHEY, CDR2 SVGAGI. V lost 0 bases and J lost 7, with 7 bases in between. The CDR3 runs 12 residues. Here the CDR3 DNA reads TGTGCCAGCAGTTACTCAGGGGTTGAGCAGTACTTC. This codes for CASSYSGVEQYF.

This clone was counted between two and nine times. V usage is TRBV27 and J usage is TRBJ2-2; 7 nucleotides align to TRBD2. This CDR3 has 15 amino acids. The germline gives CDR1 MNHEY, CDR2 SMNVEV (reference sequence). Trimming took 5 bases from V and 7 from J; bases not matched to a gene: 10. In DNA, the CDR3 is TGTGCCAGCAGTCGCCTAGCGGCGGGTCTCGGGGAGCTGTTTTTT. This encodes CASSRLAAGLGELFF.

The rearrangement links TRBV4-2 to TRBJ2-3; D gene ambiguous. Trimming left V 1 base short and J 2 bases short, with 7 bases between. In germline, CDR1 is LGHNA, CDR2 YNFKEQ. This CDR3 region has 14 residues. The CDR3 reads CASSQGGFTDTQYF. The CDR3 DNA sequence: TGTGCCAGCAGCCAAGGCGGTTTCACAGATACGCAGTATTTT.

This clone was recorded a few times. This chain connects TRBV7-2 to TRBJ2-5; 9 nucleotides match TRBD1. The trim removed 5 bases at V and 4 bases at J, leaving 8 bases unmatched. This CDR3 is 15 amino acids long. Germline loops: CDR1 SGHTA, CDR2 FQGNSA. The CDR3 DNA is TGTGCCAGCAGCAATAACAGGGGGCGGGGAGAGACCCAGTACTTC. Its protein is CASSNNRGRGETQYF.

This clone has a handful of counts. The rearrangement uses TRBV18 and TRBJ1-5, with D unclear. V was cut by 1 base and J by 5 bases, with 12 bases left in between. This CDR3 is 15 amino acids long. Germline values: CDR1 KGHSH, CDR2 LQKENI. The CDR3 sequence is CASSPQLSDDQPQHF. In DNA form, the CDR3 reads TGTGCCAGCTCACCACAGCTTAGCGACGATCAGCCCCAGCATTTT.

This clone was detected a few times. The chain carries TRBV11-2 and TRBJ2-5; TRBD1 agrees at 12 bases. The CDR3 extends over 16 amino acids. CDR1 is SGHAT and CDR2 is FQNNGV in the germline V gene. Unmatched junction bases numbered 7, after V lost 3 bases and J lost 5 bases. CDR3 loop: CASSFTGQGARETQYF. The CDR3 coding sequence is TGTGCCAGCAGCTTCACGGGACAGGGGGCGAGGGAGACCCAGTACTTC.

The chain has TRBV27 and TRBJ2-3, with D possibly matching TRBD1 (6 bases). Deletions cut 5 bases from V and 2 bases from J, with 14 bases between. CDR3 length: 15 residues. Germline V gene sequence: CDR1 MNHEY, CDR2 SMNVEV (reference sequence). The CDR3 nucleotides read TGTGCCAGCAGTCACAGGGCCAGTTTCACAGATACGCAGTATTTT. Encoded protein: CASSHRASFTDTQYF.

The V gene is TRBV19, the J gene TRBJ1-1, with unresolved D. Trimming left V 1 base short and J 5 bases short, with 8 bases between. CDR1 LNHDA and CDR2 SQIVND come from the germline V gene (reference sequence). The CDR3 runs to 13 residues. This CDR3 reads CASSIAGSTEAFF. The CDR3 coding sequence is TGTGCCAGTAGTATAGCAGGTTCGACTGAAGCTTTCTTT. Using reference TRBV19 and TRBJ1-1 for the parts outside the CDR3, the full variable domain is DGGITQSPKYLFRKEGQNVTLSCEQNLNHDAMYWYRQDPGQGLRLIYYSQIVNDFQKGDIAEGYSVSREKKESFPLTVTSAQKNPTAFYLCASSIAGSTEAFFGQGTRLTVV.

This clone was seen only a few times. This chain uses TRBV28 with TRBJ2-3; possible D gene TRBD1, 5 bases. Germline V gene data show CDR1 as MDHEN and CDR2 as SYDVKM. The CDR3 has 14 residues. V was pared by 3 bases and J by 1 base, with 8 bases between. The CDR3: CASSFSRGTDTQYF. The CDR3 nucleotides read TGTGCCAGCAGTTTTAGCAGGGGCACAGATACGCAGTATTTT.

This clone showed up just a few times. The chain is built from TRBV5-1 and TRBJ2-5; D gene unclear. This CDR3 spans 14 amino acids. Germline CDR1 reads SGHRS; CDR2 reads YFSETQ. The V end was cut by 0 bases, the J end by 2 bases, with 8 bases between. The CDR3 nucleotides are TGCGCCAGCAGCTTGGCTCCAACTCAAGAGACCCAGTACTTC. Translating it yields CASSLAPTQETQYF. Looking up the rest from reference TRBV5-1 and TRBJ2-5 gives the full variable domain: KAGVTQTPRYLIKTRGQQVTLSCSPISGHRSVSWYQQTPGQGLQFLFEYFSETQRNKGNFPGRFSGRQFSNSRSEMNVSTLELGDSALYLCASSLAPTQETQYFGPGTRLLVL.

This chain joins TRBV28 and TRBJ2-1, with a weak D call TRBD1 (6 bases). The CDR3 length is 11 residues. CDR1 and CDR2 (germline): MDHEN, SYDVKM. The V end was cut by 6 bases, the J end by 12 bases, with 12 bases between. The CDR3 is CASSHRESQFF. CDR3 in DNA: TGTGCCAGCAGCCACAGGGAGTCGCAGTTCTTC.

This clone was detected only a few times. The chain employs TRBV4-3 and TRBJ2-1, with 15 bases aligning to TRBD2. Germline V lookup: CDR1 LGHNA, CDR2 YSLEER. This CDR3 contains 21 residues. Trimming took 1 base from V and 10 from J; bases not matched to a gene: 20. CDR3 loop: CASSQASVGALGLAGGREQFF. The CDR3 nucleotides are TGCGCCAGCAGCCAAGCCTCGGTAGGGGCCCTGGGACTAGCGGGAGGCCGGGAGCAGTTCTTC.

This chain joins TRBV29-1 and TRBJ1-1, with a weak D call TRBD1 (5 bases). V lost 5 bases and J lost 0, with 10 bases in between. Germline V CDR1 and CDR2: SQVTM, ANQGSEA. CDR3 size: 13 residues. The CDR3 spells CSVKGDLNTEAFF. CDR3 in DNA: TGCAGCGTTAAAGGGGACTTGAACACTGAAGCTTTCTTT.

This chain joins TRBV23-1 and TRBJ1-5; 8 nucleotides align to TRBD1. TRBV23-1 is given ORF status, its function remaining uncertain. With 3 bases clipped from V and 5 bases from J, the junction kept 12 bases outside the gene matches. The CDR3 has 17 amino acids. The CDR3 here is CASSHPKKDRDYQPQHF. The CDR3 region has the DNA TGCGCCAGCAGTCATCCCAAAAAGGACAGGGATTATCAGCCCCAGCATTTT.

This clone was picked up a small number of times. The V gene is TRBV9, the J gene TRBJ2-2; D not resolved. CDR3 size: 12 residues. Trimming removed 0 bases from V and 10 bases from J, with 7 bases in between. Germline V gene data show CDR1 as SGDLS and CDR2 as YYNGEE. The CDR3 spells CASSVVGQELFF. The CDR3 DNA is TGTGCCAGCAGCGTAGTTGGGCAGGAGCTGTTTTTT. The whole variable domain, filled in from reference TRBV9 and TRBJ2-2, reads DSGVTQTPKHLITATGQRVTLRCSPRSGDLSVYWYQQSLDQGLQFLIQYYNGEERAKGNILERFSAQQFPDLHSELNLSSLELGDSALYFCASSVVGQELFFGEGSRLTVL.

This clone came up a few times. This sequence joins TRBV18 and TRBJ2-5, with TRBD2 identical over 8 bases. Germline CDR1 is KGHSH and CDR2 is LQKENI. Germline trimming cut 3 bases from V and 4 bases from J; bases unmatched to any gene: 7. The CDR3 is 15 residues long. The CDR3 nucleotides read TGTGCCAGCTCACCTTCAGCGGGAGCGGCAGAGACCCAGTACTTC. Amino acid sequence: CASSPSAGAAETQYF.

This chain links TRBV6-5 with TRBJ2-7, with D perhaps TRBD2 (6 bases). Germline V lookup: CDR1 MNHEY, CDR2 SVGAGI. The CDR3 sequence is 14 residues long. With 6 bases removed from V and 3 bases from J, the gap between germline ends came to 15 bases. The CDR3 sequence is CASSPPGTHYEQYF. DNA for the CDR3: TGTGCCAGCAGCCCACCAGGGACTCACTACGAGCAGTACTTC.